The 32 T cell receptor beta chains given below trace back to one sample, sequenced in a study of PD-L1 blockade in urothelial cancer. Profiled with immunoSEQ multiplex PCR; TCRdb holds only in-frame clones, not every one. The sample lists some 41,000 clones; 85% to 90% were seen once. This specimen consisted of PBMCs, obtained around atezolizumab (anti-PD-L1) treatment. The receptors come from a woman aged 55-69 years with urothelial cancer.

This rearrangement joins TRBV29-1 to TRBJ2-2; 8 nucleotides match TRBD1. Germline values: CDR1 SQVTM, CDR2 ANQGSEA. The ends lost 5 bases at V and 7 bases at J; junction bases unmatched: 6. The CDR3 covers 13 residues. Here the CDR3 DNA reads TGCAGCGTTCACAGGGGGAGCGTCGGGGAGCTGTTTTTT. Its protein product is CSVHRGSVGELFF.

The chain uses TRBV4-1 and TRBJ2-2; no firm D call. The CDR3 is 16 amino acids. Trimming took 3 bases from V and 0 from J, leaving 11 bases between them. CDR1 and CDR2 (germline): MGHRA, YSYEKL. In DNA, the CDR3 is TGCGCCAGCAGCCACGTCGGGTCTACGAACACCGGGGAGCTGTTTTTT. Translated, it gives CASSHVGSTNTGELFF.

The V and J genes are TRBV20-1 and TRBJ2-3; no reliable D call. V shed 5 bases and J shed 5 bases, with 8 bases lying between them. The germline V gene encodes CDR1 DFQATT and CDR2 SNEGSKA (reference sequence). This CDR3 comprises 11 residues. CDR3 in DNA: TGCAGTGCTGGAGCCCTAGATACGCAGTATTTT. Residues: CSAGALDTQYF.

The genes are TRBV5-1 and TRBJ2-1; TRBD2 matches at 12 bases. The V and J ends lost 4 bases and 7 bases, in that order; junction bases with no gene match: 6. The CDR3 runs 15 residues. Germline V gives CDR1 SGHRS, CDR2 YFSETQ. CDR3 in amino acids: CASSVTSGSMNEQFF. CDR3 DNA: TGCGCCAGCAGCGTGACTAGCGGGAGTATGAATGAGCAGTTCTTC.

V and J are TRBV2 and TRBJ2-7, with D hard to call. The CDR3 contains 16 residues. The germline V gene encodes CDR1 SNHLY and CDR2 FYNNEI. Trimming removed 4 bases from V and 3 bases from J, with 19 bases in between. The CDR3 nucleotides read TGTGCCAGCAGTGGTACGTGGCTTACGGGTAACTACGAGCAGTACTTC. It yields the protein CASSGTWLTGNYEQYF.

This sequence joins TRBV5-4 and TRBJ2-7, with TRBD2 matching over 8 bases. The CDR3 is 15 residues long. J lost 2 bases, V lost 10 bases, and 14 bases had no gene match. Germline V gene sequence: CDR1 SGHNT, CDR2 YYREEE (reference sequence). The CDR3 reads CAATNGRAATYEQYF. The CDR3 DNA follows: TGTGCCGCCACAAACGGGAGGGCCGCAACCTACGAGCAGTACTTC.

The chain is built from TRBV5-4 and TRBJ2-7, with 9 bases aligning to TRBD1. The junction had 9 bases not matched to a gene; V was cut back by 3 bases and J by 5 bases. The CDR3 extends over 15 amino acids. Germline V gene sequence: CDR1 SGHNT, CDR2 YYREEE (reference sequence). The CDR3 protein is CASSWGQGKGDEQYF. CDR3 nucleotides: TGTGCCAGCAGCTGGGGACAGGGTAAAGGTGACGAGCAGTACTTC.

This chain connects TRBV7-2 to TRBJ2-7; D may be TRBD1 (5 bases). The CDR3 has 14 residues. CDR1 SGHTA and CDR2 FQGNSA come from the germline V gene. Trimming cost V 6 bases and J 1 base, with 13 bases left between them. CDR3 protein: CASSPEQASYEQYF. The CDR3 bases are TGTGCCAGCAGTCCAGAACAGGCTTCCTACGAGCAGTACTTC.

The chain employs TRBV11-2 and TRBJ2-3; 12 nucleotides align to TRBD2. The junction had 8 bases not matched to a gene; V was cut back by 4 bases and J by 3 bases. This CDR3 has 17 amino acids. Germline CDR1 and CDR2: SGHAT and FQNNGV. CDR3 DNA: TGTGCCAGCAGCTCTTGGACTAGCGGGAATGGGACAGATACGCAGTATTTT. Amino acids: CASSSWTSGNGTDTQYF.

The genes are TRBV5-1 and TRBJ2-1; the match to TRBD2 covers 7 bases. CDR1 and CDR2 (germline): SGHRS, YFSETQ. Trimming took 1 base from V and 5 from J; bases not matched to a gene: 6. The CDR3 is made up of 15 amino acids. The chain's CDR3 is CASSLNGRTDNEQFF. The CDR3 DNA reads TGCGCCAGCAGCTTGAACGGGAGGACTGACAATGAGCAGTTCTTC.

The chain employs TRBV10-2 and TRBJ1-1; the D gene is possibly TRBD1 (5 bases). This CDR3 comprises 13 residues. CDR1 is WSHSY and CDR2 is SAAADI in the germline V gene. V dropped 5 bases and J dropped 4 bases, with 11 bases sitting between them. For the CDR3, the DNA is TGCGCCAGCAGTCCGCAGGGAGGCACTGAAGCTTTCTTT. Translating gives CASSPQGGTEAFF.

The gene calls are TRBV28 and TRBJ2-3, with D hard to call. This CDR3 has 16 amino acids. CDR1 is MDHEN, CDR2 SYDVKM, per germline. V dropped 5 bases and J dropped 7 bases, with 22 bases sitting between them. In DNA form, the CDR3 reads TGTGCCAGCAGTCCCCTTTACATTCCAGGCACTTATACGCAGTATTTT. This gives the protein CASSPLYIPGTYTQYF.

The J gene is TRBJ1-2, the V gene TRBV5-6, with TRBD1 identical over 10 bases. In germline, CDR1 is SGHDT, CDR2 YYEEEE. CDR3 length: 15 amino acids. V lost 2 bases, J lost 4 bases, and 5 bases stayed unmatched. The CDR3 here is CASSFRTGGFYGYTF. The CDR3 region has the DNA TGTGCCAGCAGCTTCCGGACAGGGGGATTCTATGGCTACACCTTC.

This chain joins TRBV5-1 and TRBJ2-5, with D tentatively TRBD2 (6 bases). V was trimmed by 4 bases and J by 5 bases, leaving 18 bases between them. The length of the CDR3 is 15 residues. CDR1 and CDR2 from the germline V gene are SGHRS and YFSETQ. The chain's CDR3 is CASSAEGSGLETQYF. DNA of the CDR3: TGCGCCAGCAGCGCGGAGGGGAGCGGGCTTGAGACCCAGTACTTC.

The chain joins TRBV5-4 to TRBJ2-5, with 9 bases fitting TRBD2. Germline V CDR1 and CDR2: SGHNT, YYREEE (reference sequence). Trimming took 3 bases from V and 2 from J; bases not matched to a gene: 8. There are 16 residues in the CDR3. The CDR3 region is CASSSGLASMQETQYF. For the CDR3, the DNA is TGTGCCAGCAGCTCAGGACTAGCGTCCATGCAAGAGACCCAGTACTTC.

The V and J genes are TRBV28 and TRBJ1-6, with TRBD1 identical over 10 bases. This CDR3 has 15 amino acids. J lost 14 bases, V lost 6 bases, and 13 bases had no gene match. CDR1 and CDR2 from the germline V gene are MDHEN and SYDVKM. In DNA form, the CDR3 reads TGTGCCAGCAGCCCAAGGGGACAGGGGCCTTCGGCCCTCCACTTT. As protein: CASSPRGQGPSALHF.

The chain has TRBV7-9 and TRBJ2-5; TRBD2 might be the D (8 bases). Germline V gene data show CDR1 as SEHNR and CDR2 as FQNEAQ (reference sequence). CDR3 length: 16 amino acids. V lost 4 bases, J lost 1 base, and 16 bases lay in between. CDR3 sequence reads: CASSSREGAPQETQYF. The CDR3 region has the DNA TGTGCCAGCAGCTCCCGGGAGGGGGCACCCCAAGAGACCCAGTACTTC. Filled out from reference TRBV7-9 and TRBJ2-5, the complete variable domain reads DTGVSQNPRHKITKRGQNVTFRCDPISEHNRLYWYRQTLGQGPEFLTYFQNEAQLEKSRLLSDRFSAERPKGSFSTLEIQRTEQGDSAMYLCASSSREGAPQETQYFGPGTRLLVL.

The CDR3 sequence: CASSVTGLINYGYTF. The CDR3 bases are TGTGCCAGCAGTGTGACAGGGCTGATAAACTATGGCTACACCTTC. The chain recombines TRBV27 with TRBJ1-2; TRBD1 matches 7 bases. The germline gives CDR1 MNHEY, CDR2 SMNVEV (reference sequence). The CDR3 length is 15 residues. Trimming cost V 5 bases and J 2 bases; bases outside gene matches: 8.

V is TRBV13 and J is TRBJ2-4; D is perhaps TRBD1 (5 bases). The CDR3 loop spans 13 amino acids. The germline V gene has CDR1 PRHDT and CDR2 FYEKMQ (reference sequence). The V gene lost 5 bases and the J gene lost 11 bases, with 16 bases spanning the gap. CDR3 coding DNA: TGTGCCAGCAGCGTTGACAGCCTAGGCGTTCAGTACTTC. It specifies CASSVDSLGVQYF. Looking up the rest from reference TRBV13 and TRBJ2-4 gives the full variable domain: AAGVIQSPRHLIKEKRETATLKCYPIPRHDTVYWYQQGPGQDPQFLISFYEKMQSDKGSIPDRFSAQQFSDYHSELNMSSLELGDSALYFCASSVDSLGVQYFGAGTRLSVL.

The chain couples TRBV5-1 to TRBJ1-2; D unresolved. Per germline, CDR1 SGHRS and CDR2 YFSETQ. The CDR3 runs to 13 residues. Trimming pared 0 bases from V and 3 bases from J, leaving 6 bases between. The DNA for the CDR3 is TGCGCCAGCAGCTTGGACAATGACTATGGCTACACCTTC. Translating it yields CASSLDNDYGYTF.

V usage is TRBV14 and J usage is TRBJ2-5, with TRBD2 matching 13 bases. Germline CDR1 is SGHDN and CDR2 is FVKESK. Trimming at V came to 4 bases and at J to 4 bases, leaving 6 bases not matched to a gene. The CDR3 is 16 amino acids. The CDR3 coding sequence is TGTGCCAGCAGCCCACTAGCGGGAGGGCCGGGAGAGACCCAGTACTTC. Residues: CASSPLAGGPGETQYF.

This clone has a single count. The chain couples TRBV25-1 to TRBJ2-1; D not certain. CDR3 length: 11 amino acids. CDR1 is MGHDK, CDR2 SYGVNS, per germline. Trimming stripped 1 base from V and 8 bases from J, with 3 bases between. CDR3 residues: CASSEFDEQFF. The CDR3 nucleotides read TGTGCCAGCAGTGAATTCGATGAGCAGTTCTTC.

The chain is built from TRBV19 and TRBJ2-5; 7 nucleotides line up with TRBD1. This CDR3 is built from 12 residues. V gave up 7 bases and J gave up 5 bases; unmatched junction bases: 4. Looked up from germline, CDR1 is LNHDA and CDR2 is SQIVND (reference sequence). The CDR3 loop reads CASKVQGETQYF. The CDR3 DNA sequence: TGTGCCAGTAAGGTACAGGGGGAGACCCAGTACTTC.

As for this clone: The junction departs from the called germline gene at one end, perhaps through a read error. The chain uses TRBV19 and TRBJ1-2; the D gene is possibly TRBD1 (5 bases). Germline lookup yields CDR1 LNHDA and CDR2 SQIVND (reference sequence). This CDR3 contains 16 residues. CDR3 in DNA: TGTGCCAGTACCTCCGCTCGGGGGTTCCCTAACTCTGGCTACACCTTC. Amino acids: CASTSARGFPNSGYTF.

J is TRBJ2-5 and V is TRBV5-1; 11 nucleotides agree with TRBD2. The CDR3 length is 15 residues. CDR1 and CDR2 from the germline V gene are SGHRS and YFSETQ. V trimming: 4 bases; J trimming: 0 bases; junction bases outside the gene matches: 2. CDR3 loop: CASSEGLADQETQYF. The DNA for the CDR3 is TGCGCCAGCAGCGAGGGACTAGCGGACCAAGAGACCCAGTACTTC.

The chain employs TRBV28 and TRBJ2-7; TRBD2 might be the D (6 bases). Trimming took 4 bases from V and 2 from J, leaving 18 bases between them. Per the germline V gene, CDR1 is MDHEN and CDR2 is SYDVKM. There are 16 residues in the CDR3. CDR3 protein: CASSSSGLGRTYEQYF. CDR3 nucleotides: TGTGCCAGCAGTTCCTCGGGACTGGGACGGACCTACGAGCAGTACTTC.

The V call is TRBV15, the J call TRBJ2-1; 11 bases are a match to TRBD2. Germline V gives CDR1 LNHNV, CDR2 YYDKDF (reference sequence). The CDR3 runs to 16 residues. The ends lost 4 bases at V and 4 bases at J; junction bases unmatched: 6. The CDR3 sequence: CATSISGGAPYNEQFF. Written as DNA, the CDR3 is TGTGCCACCAGCATTAGCGGGGGGGCCCCGTACAATGAGCAGTTCTTC.

The rearrangement uses TRBV5-1 and TRBJ2-1; 7 bases match TRBD2. J lost 7 bases, V lost 3 bases, and 7 bases had no gene match. From germline, CDR1 is SGHRS and CDR2 YFSETQ. The CDR3 is 14 amino acids. The CDR3 DNA sequence: TGCGCCAGCAGCTCCCGTGCGGGGGAGAATGAGCAGTTCTTC. It codes for CASSSRAGENEQFF.

The rearrangement joins TRBV27 to TRBJ1-5, with 11 bases aligning to TRBD1. V shed 5 bases, J shed 4 bases, and the junction held 4 bases outside the gene matches. There are 15 residues in the CDR3. CDR1 is MNHEY, CDR2 SMNVEV, per germline (reference sequence). The DNA for the CDR3 is TGTGCCAGCAGTAGGGGACAGGGGGAAAATCAGCCCCAGCATTTT. Its translation is CASSRGQGENQPQHF.

This chain links TRBV7-2 with TRBJ2-3, with D possibly being TRBD2 (6 bases). Germline V gene data show CDR1 as SGHTA and CDR2 as FQGNSA. The germline V and J ends were trimmed by 6 bases and 2 bases, with 15 bases remaining between them. The CDR3 runs to 15 residues. CDR3 DNA sequence: TGTGCCAGCAGTAGTATAGCGGACAACACAGATACGCAGTATTTT. It translates to CASSSIADNTDTQYF.

On this clone: The germline gene is not matched at one end of the junction; a read error may be the cause. This chain links TRBV7-8 with TRBJ2-1; D call uncertain. Germline CDR1 is SGHVS and CDR2 is FQNEAQ. The CDR3 is made up of 13 amino acids. CDR3 in amino acids: CASSFNSHNEQFF. CDR3 DNA: TGTGCCAGCAGCTTTAACTCCCACAATGAGCAGTTCTTC. Full variable domain (rest looked up from reference TRBV7-8 and TRBJ2-1): GAGVSQSPRYKVAKRGQDVALRCDPISGHVSLFWYQQALGQGPEFLTYFQNEAQLDKSGLPSDRFFAERPEGSVSTLKIQRTQQEDSAVYLCASSFNSHNEQFFGPGTRLTVL.

The rearrangement links TRBV7-7 to TRBJ2-5; 10 bases fit TRBD2. The CDR3 runs to 17 residues. Germline lookup yields CDR1 SSHAT and CDR2 FNYEAQ (reference sequence). Unmatched junction bases numbered 10, after V lost 5 bases and J lost 1 base. The CDR3 nucleotides are TGTGCCAGCAGCCGAAACGTAGCGGGAGGAGGCCAAGAGACCCAGTACTTC. It specifies CASSRNVAGGGQETQYF.